Listed below are T cell receptor beta chains from one sample, sequenced in a study of CD8 T cells in Susac syndrome. One entry per CDR3 protein, called by TCRdb with MiXCR from the immunoSEQ multiplex PCR reads. In the table there are 95,000 or so distinct CDR3 sequences, 80% to 95% of which are singletons. What was sequenced was CD8+ T cells from PBMCs. These receptors came from a human donor in good health. Each CDR3 is given with its conserved first and last residue. D genes are given only for firm matches. Only part of the rows carry a size: once, few, many, or a class if the clone is expanded.

V gene	D gene	J gene	clone size	CDR3 DNA	CDR3 protein
TRBV6-1	.	TRBJ1-5	.	TGTGCCAGCAGTGAAGCCCCGGAAAGTGAGCCCCAGCATTTT	CASSEAPESEPQHF
TRBV7-9	TRBD2	TRBJ2-1	.	TGTGCCAGCAGACTTATAGCGGGGGGCTCTCACAATGAGCAGTTCTTC	CASRLIAGGSHNEQFF
TRBV9	TRBD1	TRBJ2-1	.	TGTGCCAGCAGCGTAGGGACAGGAAAAAGCTCCTACAATGAGCAGTTCTTC	CASSVGTGKSSYNEQFF
TRBV19	.	TRBJ2-1	.	TGTGCCACAAAGGGACTGAACTCCTACAATGAGCAGTTCTTC	CATKGLNSYNEQFF
TRBV28	TRBD1	TRBJ1-1	.	TGTGCCAGCAGCGCAGGGGGAGACACTGAAGCTTTCTTT	CASSAGGDTEAFF
TRBV4-1	.	TRBJ2-2	.	TGCGCCAGCAGCCACCCCGGCGGGATGGGGGGGGAGCTGTTTTTT	CASSHPGGMGGELFF
TRBV4-1	TRBD1	TRBJ2-2	once	TGCGCCAGCAGCCAAGGAACGGCCAGGGGGCGGGAGCTGTTTTTT	CASSQGTARGRELFF
TRBV23-1	TRBD2	TRBJ2-1	.	TGCGCCAGCAGTCAATCAGGACTAGCGGGAAACGAGCAGTTCTTC	CASSQSGLAGNEQFF
TRBV27	.	TRBJ2-7	.	TGTGCCAGCGGAGACTTCTACGAGCAGTACTTC	CASGDFYEQYF
TRBV3-1	TRBD2	TRBJ2-3	once	TGTGCCAGCAGCCAAGAACTAGCGGGGAAGGATACGCAGTATTTT	CASSQELAGKDTQYF
TRBV7-9	.	TRBJ1-4	.	TGTGCCAGCAGCCCGACCAGTGGAGAGAAACTGTTTTTT	CASSPTSGEKLFF
TRBV13	.	TRBJ2-3	.	TGTGCCAGCAGCTTAGGCCTAGTTCGGTGGCAGGGTACGCAGTATTTT	CASSLGLVRWQGTQYF
TRBV7-3	TRBD1	TRBJ2-5	.	TGTGCCAGCAGCTTTGGGACAGGGACCCAGTACTTC	CASSFGTGTQYF
TRBV30	.	TRBJ1-5	.	TGTGCCTGGAGTGGGGGCAGCAATCAGCCCCAGCATTTT	CAWSGGSNQPQHF
TRBV6-1	TRBD1	TRBJ2-5	.	TGTGCCAGCAGTGGGGACAGGGATCGAGAGACCCAGTACTTC	CASSGDRDRETQYF
TRBV6-4	.	TRBJ2-3	.	TGTGCCAGCAGTCTCGAGACAGACAACACAGATACGCAGTATTTT	CASSLETDNTDTQYF
TRBV3-1	.	TRBJ2-3	.	TGTGCCAGCAGCCCGAAGGGAGGACTACCCACAGATACGCAGTATTTT	CASSPKGGLPTDTQYF
TRBV2	TRBD1	TRBJ1-2	.	TGTGCCAGCACCCCAAACTTTGGACAGGATCCGTTCTATGGCTACACCTTC	CASTPNFGQDPFYGYTF
TRBV6-5	TRBD1	TRBJ2-5	.	TGTGCCAGCAGTTACTCGACAGGGGGTTTCGAGACCCAGTACTTC	CASSYSTGGFETQYF
TRBV7-3	TRBD1	TRBJ1-1	.	TGTGCCAGCAGCGCGACAGGGGCTGCCACTGAAGCTTTCTTT	CASSATGAATEAFF
TRBV28	TRBD2	TRBJ2-5	.	TGTGCCAGCAGTTTGGCCCAGCGGGGAATCCCAGAGACCCAGTACTTC	CASSLAQRGIPETQYF
TRBV2	.	TRBJ2-7	.	TGTGCCAGCAGTGCTAACGAGCAGTACTTC	CASSANEQYF
TRBV29-1	.	TRBJ2-3	once	TGCAGCGTTGAAGCTACGGGGATTCTTTTAGATACGCAGTATTTT	CSVEATGILLDTQYF
TRBV7-6	.	TRBJ2-3	once	TGTGCCAGCAGCTTAGTCGGACCTTCTGACGGAGATACGCAGTATTTT	CASSLVGPSDGDTQYF
TRBV27	.	TRBJ1-6	.	TGTGCCAGCAGTTTTGGGGAGGTCGGTTCACCCCTCCACTTT	CASSFGEVGSPLHF
TRBV10-3	.	TRBJ1-3	.	TGTGCCATCAGTTGGGACCTTTCCTCTGGAAACACCATATATTTT	CAISWDLSSGNTIYF
TRBV5-6	.	TRBJ2-3	.	TGTGCCAGCCTTAACAATGGGGACACGGCCCAAGGGTATTTT	CASLNNGDTAQGYF
TRBV7-3	TRBD1	TRBJ2-3	.	TGTGCCAGCAGCTTGTCAGGGGGCAGAGATACGCAGTATTTT	CASSLSGGRDTQYF